The 10 T cell receptor beta chains below come from one sample, sequenced in a study of a mutant IDH1 vaccine in newly diagnosed glioma. The data were produced by immunoSEQ multiplex PCR, yet TCRdb's version contains in-frame clones alone and is incomplete. The table has tens of thousands of clones, more than 80% seen once. These TCRs' antigens remain unknown. Time point meaning: week 23, last vaccination. Every single dose of the vaccine, 300 ug of mutant IDH1 20-mer peptide, came with topical imiquimod. The sample was PBMCs, taken from a glioma patient whose treatment included an IDH1 peptide vaccine. The receptors originated from a woman in her 50s with glioma.

This clone was seen more than once but under ten times. The V gene is TRBV6-1, the J gene TRBJ2-3, with D perhaps matching TRBD1 (6 bases). Per germline, CDR1 MNHNS and CDR2 SASEGT. This CDR3 has 17 residues. Trimming removed 4 bases at V and 2 bases at J, with 19 bases between. The CDR3 sequence: CASSGTGSALNTDTQYF. The CDR3 DNA sequence: TGTGCCAGCAGTGGAACAGGGTCCGCCCTTAACACAGATACGCAGTATTTT.

The chain employs TRBV5-1 and TRBJ1-5, with 8 bases aligning to TRBD1. Germline V gene sequence: CDR1 SGHRS, CDR2 YFSETQ. There are 14 residues in the CDR3. The V gene end was trimmed by 4 bases and the J gene end by 6 bases; junction bases not matched to a gene: 6. CDR3 sequence reads: CASSIDRGGQPQHF. The CDR3 bases are TGCGCCAGCAGCATAGACAGGGGAGGTCAGCCCCAGCATTTT.

This chain uses TRBV5-4 with TRBJ2-5; D not certain. Germline V gives CDR1 SGHNT, CDR2 YYREEE (reference sequence). V was trimmed by 4 bases and J by 4 bases, leaving 11 bases between them. The CDR3 contains 13 residues. The CDR3 DNA follows: TGTGCCAGCAGCCTCGATTTAGTAGAGACCCAGTACTTC. Protein product: CASSLDLVETQYF.

The chain recombines TRBV28 with TRBJ1-2; D is unclear. Germline V gives CDR1 MDHEN, CDR2 SYDVKM. The CDR3 contains 12 residues. V was clipped by 3 bases and J by 4 bases, with 6 bases between them. DNA for the CDR3: TGTGCCAGCAGTTTTGTCAGCTATGGCTACACCTTC. Amino acid sequence: CASSFVSYGYTF.

The rearrangement joins TRBV30 to TRBJ1-2; D is perhaps TRBD1 (6 bases). CDR1 and CDR2 from the germline V gene are GTSNPN and SVGIG (reference sequence). The CDR3 consists of 14 residues. The V end was cut by 4 bases, the J end by 1 base, with 13 bases between. CDR3 protein: CAWTRDTGNYGYTF. For the CDR3, the DNA is TGTGCCTGGACCCGGGACACCGGTAACTATGGCTACACCTTC.

V and J are TRBV9 and TRBJ2-3; D is unresolved. CDR1 SGDLS and CDR2 YYNGEE come from the germline V gene. The V end lost 5 bases, the J end lost 5 bases, and 12 bases lay between the germline ends. This CDR3 comprises 13 residues. CDR3 amino acids: CASSADFLDTQYF. CDR3 DNA: TGTGCCAGCAGTGCCGACTTCCTAGATACGCAGTATTTT.

This sequence joins TRBV2 and TRBJ2-7; D unresolved. CDR3 size: 11 residues. Germline CDR1 and CDR2: SNHLY and FYNNEI. Trimming took 7 bases from V and 7 from J, leaving 11 bases between them. For the CDR3, the DNA is TGTGCCAGCAAATACACCGTTGAGCAGTACTTC. This sequence encodes CASKYTVEQYF. The entire variable domain, with the rest obtained from reference TRBV2 and TRBJ2-7, is as follows: EPEVTQTPSHQVTQMGQEVILRCVPISNHLYFYWYRQILGQKVEFLVSFYNNEISEKSEIFDDQFSVERPDGSNFTLKIRSTKLEDSAMYFCASKYTVEQYFGPGTRLTVT.

As DNA, the CDR3 is TGCGCCAGCAGACATGGGGACTCCTGGGTCACAGATACGCAGTATTTT. Its protein is CASRHGDSWVTDTQYF. The rearrangement uses TRBV5-1 and TRBJ2-3; tentatively, D is TRBD2 (6 bases). V gave up 5 bases and J gave up 2 bases, with 18 bases separating them. Per germline, CDR1 SGHRS and CDR2 YFSETQ. The CDR3 contains 16 residues.

The chain couples TRBV4-1 to TRBJ2-5; D is unresolved. Looked up from germline, CDR1 is MGHRA and CDR2 is YSYEKL. With 1 base removed from V and 5 bases from J, the gap between germline ends came to 23 bases. CDR3 size: 18 residues. For the CDR3, the DNA is TGCGCCAGCAGCCAAGCCGTTTTGTCAGCTGGGCTTCAGGAGACCCAGTACTTC. This encodes CASSQAVLSAGLQETQYF.

The genes are TRBV7-9 and TRBJ2-7; weak D call: TRBD2 (5 bases). V lost 0 bases and J lost 4, with 10 bases in between. Germline CDR1 and CDR2: SEHNR and FQNEAQ (reference sequence). The CDR3 is made up of 14 amino acids. In DNA, the CDR3 is TGTGCCAGCAGCTTAGCGGGAGAATCTTACGAGCAGTACTTC. Amino acids: CASSLAGESYEQYF.